This entry describes one T cell receptor (beta chain). Its antigen remains unidentified. The V gene lost 5 bases and the J gene lost 2 bases, with 10 bases spanning the gap. The CDR3 length is 14 residues. The germline V gene has CDR1 MDHEN and CDR2 SYDVKM. The sample originates from a study of cytomegalovirus exposure and HLA in healthy donors. Study-wide results and limits: Confirmation was obtained in vitro that three CMV-associated chains are specific for CMV antigens. Researchers counted some 150 TCR beta chains as cytomegalovirus-associated.

Sequencing used immunoSEQ multiplex PCR; TCRdb keeps in-frame clones, though not all of them. The table has hundreds of thousands of clones, 88% seen once. The chain couples TRBV28 to TRBJ2-1; D not resolved. The clonotype was recovered from a woman between 18 and 30 years old in good health and CMV-seronegative. The sample consisted of PBMCs. Here the CDR3 reads CASSLRLAYNEQFF. DNA of the CDR3: TGTGCCAGCAGTCTCCGACTGGCCTACAATGAGCAGTTCTTC. The full variable domain, its missing parts supplied by reference TRBV28 and TRBJ2-1, is DVKVTQSSRYLVKRTGEKVFLECVQDMDHENMFWYRQDPGLGLRLIYFSYDVKMKEKGDIPEGYSVSREKKERFSLILESASTNQTSMYLCASSLRLAYNEQFFGPGTRLTVL.